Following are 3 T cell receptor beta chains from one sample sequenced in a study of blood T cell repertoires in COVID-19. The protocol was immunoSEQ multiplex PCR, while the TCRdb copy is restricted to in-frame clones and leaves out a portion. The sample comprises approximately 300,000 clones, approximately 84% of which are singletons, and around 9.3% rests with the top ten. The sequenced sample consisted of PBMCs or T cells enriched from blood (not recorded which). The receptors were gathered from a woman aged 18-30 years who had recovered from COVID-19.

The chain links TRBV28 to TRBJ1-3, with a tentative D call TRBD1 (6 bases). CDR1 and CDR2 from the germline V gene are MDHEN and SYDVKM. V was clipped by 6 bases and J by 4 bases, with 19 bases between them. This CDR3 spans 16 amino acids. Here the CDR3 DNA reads TGTGCCAGCAGCCCCGGCGGGGGGGCGCCCGGAAACACCATATATTTT. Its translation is CASSPGGGAPGNTIYF.

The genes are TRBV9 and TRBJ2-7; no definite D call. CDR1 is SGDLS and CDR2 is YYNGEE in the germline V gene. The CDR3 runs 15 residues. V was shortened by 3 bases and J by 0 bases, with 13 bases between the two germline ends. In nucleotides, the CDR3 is TGTGCCAGCAGCGCCCAAATTGAGAGCTCCTACGAGCAGTACTTC. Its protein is CASSAQIESSYEQYF.

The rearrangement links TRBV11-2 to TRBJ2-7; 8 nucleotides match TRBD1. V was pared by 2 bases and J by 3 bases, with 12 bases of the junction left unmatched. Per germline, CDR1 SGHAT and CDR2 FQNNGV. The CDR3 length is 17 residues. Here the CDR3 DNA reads TGTGCCAGCAGCTTAACTTTCTCCAGGGGGCTAGGCTACGAGCAGTACTTC. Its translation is CASSLTFSRGLGYEQYF.